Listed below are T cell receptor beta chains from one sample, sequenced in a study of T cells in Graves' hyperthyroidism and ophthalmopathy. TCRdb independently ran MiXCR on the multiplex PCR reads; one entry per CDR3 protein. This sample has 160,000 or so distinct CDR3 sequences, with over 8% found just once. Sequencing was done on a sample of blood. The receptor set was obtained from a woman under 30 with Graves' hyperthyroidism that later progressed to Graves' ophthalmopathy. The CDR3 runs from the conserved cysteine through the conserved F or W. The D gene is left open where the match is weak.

CASSAGSGSSYEQYF | TRBJ2-7 | TRBV9 | TRBD2
CASSLTGRNEQFF | TRBJ2-1 | TRBV7-9 | TRBD2
CSAKRTGSSYEQYF | TRBJ2-7 | TRBV20-1 | .
CASSYQSAPVPGSYTF | TRBJ1-2 | TRBV6-1 | .
CAWSDGTGGPKGYTF | TRBJ1-2 | TRBV30 | TRBD1
CASSSGSGPQHF | TRBJ1-5 | TRBV6-1 | .
CASSPPGGTEETQYF | TRBJ2-5 | TRBV3-1 | .
CASSLTFGGRGEAFF | TRBJ1-1 | TRBV7-3 | .
CAGQKYYTYEQYF | TRBJ2-7 | TRBV5-4 | .
CSVETSGTDTQYF | TRBJ2-3 | TRBV29-1 | TRBD2
CASLTTRGGRRRDHSYEQYF | TRBJ2-7 | TRBV6-1 | TRBD2
CSARDGRARAGELFF | TRBJ2-2 | TRBV20-1 | .
CASSQDRGFGYTF | TRBJ1-2 | TRBV14 | .
CASSPQGGGGQPQHF | TRBJ1-5 | TRBV6-1 | TRBD1
CASSLPAGPFRTGELFF | TRBJ2-2 | TRBV7-9 | .
CASSIIGSHNEQFF | TRBJ2-1 | TRBV19 | .
CASSLGTYKNTEAFF | TRBJ1-1 | TRBV5-6 | .
CASNFRADTPEQYF | TRBJ2-7 | TRBV27 | .
CASSFAGGEETQYF | TRBJ2-5 | TRBV13 | TRBD2
CASSQDPSSTDTQYF | TRBJ2-3 | TRBV4-1 | .
CASSQTGDEKLFF | TRBJ1-4 | TRBV4-1 | .
CASSTGLADEQYF | TRBJ2-7 | TRBV9 | TRBD2
CASSASGVSTDTQYF | TRBJ2-3 | TRBV9 | TRBD2
CASSPRGVIGFDGELFF | TRBJ2-2 | TRBV7-2 | .
CASSSNRVTTYEQYF | TRBJ2-7 | TRBV7-9 | .
CATSPRTSGFYEQYF | TRBJ2-7 | TRBV15 | TRBD2
CASSRGLGETQYF | TRBJ2-5 | TRBV4-2 | TRBD2
CSATESGDRNQPQHF | TRBJ1-5 | TRBV20-1 | TRBD1
CAWRQGANTGELFF | TRBJ2-2 | TRBV30 | .
CASSWTSGRTDTQYF | TRBJ2-3 | TRBV5-6 | TRBD2
CASSQDSANTGELFF | TRBJ2-2 | TRBV3-1 | .
CASSWVVAGESDYTF | TRBJ1-2 | TRBV7-9 | .
CASSGHEQYF | TRBJ2-7 | TRBV28 | .
CASTPTGSEKLFF | TRBJ1-4 | TRBV6-1 | TRBD1
CSAAPREPPYTQYF | TRBJ2-3 | TRBV20-1 | .
CSARDTEPGTFGYTF | TRBJ1-2 | TRBV20-1 | .
CASSLAGVAGGLTGELFF | TRBJ2-2 | TRBV7-8 | TRBD2
CASSPGGLSTGELFF | TRBJ2-2 | TRBV5-1 | .
CASNRRDHPSYEQYF | TRBJ2-7 | TRBV19 | .
CASNQGNYGYTF | TRBJ1-2 | TRBV19 | .
CASSGVGQGATDTQYF | TRBJ2-3 | TRBV6-1 | TRBD1
CASSQGLGGQRYGYTF | TRBJ1-2 | TRBV3-1 | .
CASSVGQGSGYGYTF | TRBJ1-2 | TRBV9 | TRBD1
CASSTGLAYNEQFF | TRBJ2-1 | TRBV7-2 | TRBD2
CASSRGFMVIGTSGQRSYEQYF | TRBJ2-7 | TRBV4-1 | TRBD2
CSAWGRGFEKLFF | TRBJ1-4 | TRBV20-1 | .
CASSGRTGNEKLFF | TRBJ1-4 | TRBV6-1 | TRBD1
CASSNVNTEAFF | TRBJ1-1 | TRBV7-9 | .
CSARTPSGTSYNSPLHF | TRBJ1-6 | TRBV20-1 | .
CASSLRRGYEQFF | TRBJ2-1 | TRBV12-3/TRBV12-4 | .
CASSFGTGGANEKLFF | TRBJ1-4 | TRBV7-9 | TRBD1
CASSENYRMTSDQDSSYNEQFF | TRBJ2-1 | TRBV2 | TRBD2
CASSQGGASSTDTQYF | TRBJ2-3 | TRBV6-2/TRBV6-3 | .
CASSLGWSSGSDEQYF | TRBJ2-7 | TRBV5-1 | TRBD2
CASRDPAGQFEQFF | TRBJ2-1 | TRBV28 | .
CASSLGSAGNQPQHF | TRBJ1-5 | TRBV7-9 | .
CASSPGGGTEAFF | TRBJ1-1 | TRBV28 | TRBD1